This T cell receptor beta chain is from a study of T-cell memory formation after mild COVID-19. At the level of the study: Clustering of TCRs was largely donor specific.

This clonotype has a handful of counts. The antigen is unknown. Study results and caveats: Some clones that responded turned up in pre-infection memory, which suggests that cross-reactive memory joined in. Clones that shrank (day 15 to 85) were balanced CD4/CD8, whereas later expanders leaned CD4+.

Using its own MiXCR run on the 5' RACE reads, TCRdb lists one record per CDR3 protein. The sample shows about 200,000 distinct CDR3 sequences, 9.5% of them seen only once. The CDR3 is 14 amino acids. V was clipped by 7 bases and J by 4 bases, with 16 bases between them. Germline V CDR1 and CDR2: GTSNPN, SVGIG (reference sequence). This chain uses TRBV30 with TRBJ2-2; D call uncertain. The clonotype was recovered from a man younger than 35 who had mild COVID-19 (a few samples of this study predate the infection). Cell type and time point are not known. The specimen was PBMCs or a T cell subset sorted from them (not recorded which). The CDR3 reads CAYEGPTRTGELFF. The CDR3 DNA reads as TGTGCCTACGAAGGCCCGACGCGCACCGGGGAGCTGTTTTTT.